This entry features one T cell receptor (beta chain) sequence. This sample was included in a study of blood T cell repertoires in COVID-19. Between the trimmed V and J ends, which lost 4 bases and 2 bases, there was a span of 12 bases. Germline V gene lookup returns CDR1 SGHDT and CDR2 YYEEEE. The length of the CDR3 is 14 residues. This table comes from immunoSEQ multiplex PCR, and its TCRdb copy is limited to in-frame clones, with some not included. The table includes 55,000 to 75,000 clones, roughly 84% detected once. Sequencing was performed on peripheral blood. The TCR sequence derives from a man older than 75 with COVID-19, enrolled during active disease. The gene calls are TRBV5-6 and TRBJ1-1; weak D call: TRBD1 (6 bases). The CDR3 protein is CASSPDRINTEAFF. The CDR3 DNA sequence: TGTGCCAGCAGCCCCGACAGGATCAACACTGAAGCTTTCTTT.